Listed below are T cell receptor beta chains from one sample, sequenced in a study of PD-L1 blockade in urothelial cancer. Data came from immunoSEQ multiplex PCR; TCRdb stores just in-frame clones and leaves some out. There are roughly 120,000 clones in the sample; around nine tenths occur only once, and 1.5% to 2% lies in the top ten. The sample here was PBMCs, taken around atezolizumab (anti-PD-L1) treatment. All receptors come from a man aged 55-75 years with urothelial cancer. CDR3s include the opening cysteine and the closing phenylalanine or tryptophan. The D gene is left open where the match is weak. Size is stated for part of the rows, as once, few or many counts, or as a class when the clone is expanded.

j_call,clone_size,d_call,v_call,cdr3_aa,cdr3_nt
TRBJ2-7,-,TRBD1,TRBV27,CASSLTTGGYEQYF,TGTGCCAGCAGTTTAACGACAGGGGGCTACGAGCAGTACTTC
TRBJ2-7,-,TRBD1,TRBV15,CATSSGTVPLYEQYF,TGTGCCACCAGCTCAGGGACAGTGCCCCTCTACGAGCAGTACTTC
TRBJ1-6,-,-,TRBV2,CASSDRDNSPLHF,TGTGCCAGCAGTGACAGGGATAATTCACCCCTCCACTTT
TRBJ2-7,-,TRBD1,TRBV19,CASSRGTGFLPYEQYF,TGTGCCAGTAGTAGAGGGACAGGGTTCCTACCCTACGAGCAGTACTTC
TRBJ2-1,-,TRBD1,TRBV7-7,CASSLGQGRYNEQFF,TGTGCTAGCAGCCTTGGACAGGGGCGGTACAATGAGCAGTTCTTC
TRBJ2-5,-,TRBD1,TRBV7-7,CASSSTGFETQYF,TGTGCCAGCAGCTCGACAGGGTTTGAGACCCAGTACTTC
TRBJ2-3,once,-,TRBV10-1,CASTPQRGFPDTQYF,TGCGCCAGCACCCCCCAGCGCGGATTCCCAGATACGCAGTATTTT
TRBJ2-5,-,-,TRBV7-3,CASSLLRHLSQETQYF,TGTGCCAGCAGCCTACTCAGACACCTCTCCCAAGAGACCCAGTACTTC
TRBJ2-7,-,-,TRBV4-3,CASSQTGSYEQYF,TGCGCCAGCAGCCAAACAGGGAGCTACGAGCAGTACTTC
TRBJ1-1,-,TRBD1,TRBV6-6,CASSYGGQGHTEAFF,TGTGCCAGCAGTTACGGGGGACAGGGGCACACTGAAGCTTTCTTT
TRBJ2-7,-,TRBD1,TRBV28,CASSITGQGAYEQYF,TGTGCCAGCAGTATTACTGGACAGGGGGCTTACGAGCAGTACTTC
TRBJ2-3,-,TRBD2,TRBV9,CASSPYGTIDTQYF,TGTGCCAGCAGCCCTTACGGGACTATAGATACGCAGTATTTT
TRBJ2-5,-,TRBD2,TRBV9,CASSVAGGETQYF,TGTGCCAGCAGCGTAGCGGGGGGGGAGACCCAGTACTTC
TRBJ2-7,-,-,TRBV4-1,CASSPPIRGAAPSSYEQYF,TGCGCCAGCAGCCCCCCAATACGCGGGGCGGCTCCCTCCTCCTACGAGCAGTACTTC
TRBJ1-1,-,-,TRBV13,CASSLEGVNTEAFF,TGTGCCAGCAGCTTAGAAGGGGTGAACACTGAAGCTTTCTTT
TRBJ1-2,-,-,TRBV7-8,CASSLPTGPPLNYGYTF,TGTGCCAGCAGCCTCCCGACAGGCCCTCCCCTTAACTATGGCTACACCTTC
TRBJ2-3,-,TRBD2,TRBV5-1,CASSLTSVSTDTQYF,TGCGCCAGCAGCTTGACTAGCGTTAGCACAGATACGCAGTATTTT
TRBJ2-5,-,TRBD2,TRBV27,CASSRSSGGSGTQYF,TGTGCCAGCAGTAGGTCTAGCGGGGGCTCGGGGACCCAGTACTTC
TRBJ1-5,-,-,TRBV6-7,CASRPEDLGGQSDQPQHF,TGTGCCAGCAGACCTGAAGATTTGGGGGGGCAAAGTGATCAGCCCCAGCATTTT
TRBJ2-1,-,TRBD1,TRBV5-1,CASSLRGQPTDEQFF,TGCGCCAGCAGCTTGAGGGGACAGCCTACAGATGAGCAGTTCTTC
TRBJ2-1,-,-,TRBV21-1,CASYGVDSWSNEQFF,TGTGCCAGCTATGGAGTCGATAGTTGGAGCAATGAGCAGTTCTTC
TRBJ2-3,once,TRBD2,TRBV11-2,CASSISGLSTDTQYF,TGTGCCAGCAGCATTAGCGGGCTAAGCACAGATACGCAGTATTTT
TRBJ1-1,-,-,TRBV5-1,CASSLDPLMMSTEAFF,TGCGCCAGCAGCTTGGACCCATTGATGATGAGCACTGAAGCTTTCTTT
TRBJ2-1,-,TRBD1,TRBV7-2,CASSSSTGQGFNEQFF,TGTGCCAGCAGCTCGTCTACGGGACAGGGCTTTAATGAGCAGTTCTTC
TRBJ2-3,-,TRBD1,TRBV7-2,CASRQTGGSTDTQYF,TGTGCCAGCAGGCAGACAGGGGGCAGCACAGATACGCAGTATTTT
TRBJ1-1,-,-,TRBV28,CASSLPQALEAFF,TGTGCCAGCAGCCTTCCCCAGGCCCTTGAAGCTTTCTTT
TRBJ2-7,-,-,TRBV9,CASSVVEDDPPYEQYF,TGTGCCAGCAGCGTAGTTGAGGATGACCCGCCCTACGAGCAGTACTTC
TRBJ2-2,-,TRBD2,TRBV5-4,CASSPRGSGSVTGELFF,TGTGCCAGCAGCCCCCGGGGTAGCGGGAGTGTCACCGGGGAGCTGTTTTTT
TRBJ1-5,-,-,TRBV7-2,CASSLSGTSLSNQPQHF,TGTGCCAGCAGCTTAAGCGGGACATCTTTAAGCAATCAGCCCCAGCATTTT
TRBJ2-2,once,TRBD2,TRBV30,CAWSVQIAGAGELFF,TGTGCCTGGAGTGTACAAATAGCGGGAGCCGGGGAGCTGTTTTTT
TRBJ2-7,-,TRBD1,TRBV7-9,CASSVGQVSGHEQYF,TGTGCCAGCAGCGTAGGACAGGTTTCAGGCCACGAGCAGTACTTC
TRBJ2-1,-,TRBD2,TRBV28,CATTDGGARNEQFF,TGTGCCACCACGGACGGGGGGGCCAGGAATGAGCAGTTCTTC
TRBJ1-1,-,TRBD1,TRBV18,CASGQGATEAFF,TGTGCCAGCGGACAGGGGGCCACTGAAGCTTTCTTT
TRBJ2-7,-,-,TRBV6-5,CASRALLRPGEQYF,TGTGCCAGCAGAGCCCTTCTCCGCCCCGGGGAGCAGTACTTC
TRBJ2-5,-,-,TRBV6-5,CASSSGTRSQETQYF,TGTGCCAGCAGTTCCGGGACACGATCTCAAGAGACCCAGTACTTC
TRBJ1-2,once,-,TRBV18,CASSEGDYGYTF,TGTGCCAGCTCAGAAGGGGACTATGGCTACACCTTC
TRBJ2-7,few,-,TRBV6-5,CASSRQRYSYEQYF,TGTGCCAGCAGTAGACAGAGGTACTCCTACGAGCAGTACTTC
TRBJ1-5,once,TRBD1,TRBV4-1,CASSHEDRGLVQPQHF,TGCGCCAGCAGCCACGAGGACAGGGGGCTCGTTCAGCCCCAGCATTTT
TRBJ2-7,-,TRBD2,TRBV6-5,CASRRLAGGWDEQYF,TGTGCCAGCAGGAGACTAGCGGGGGGGTGGGACGAGCAGTACTTC
TRBJ2-5,-,TRBD2,TRBV27,CASSPVAGGQETQYF,TGTGCCAGCAGTCCCGTAGCGGGGGGGCAAGAGACCCAGTACTTC
TRBJ2-1,-,-,TRBV27,CASSRQHNEQFF,TGTGCCAGCAGCCGACAGCACAATGAGCAGTTCTTC
TRBJ1-2,few,-,TRBV29-1,CSVENGNYGYTF,TGCAGCGTTGAAAACGGTAACTATGGCTACACCTTC
TRBJ2-7,-,-,TRBV21-1,CASSKYRDYEQYF,TGTGCCAGCAGCAAATACAGGGACTACGAGCAGTACTTC
TRBJ1-2,-,-,TRBV27,CASSYQGWESGYTF,TGTGCCAGCAGTTACCAGGGGTGGGAGTCTGGCTACACCTTC
TRBJ2-1,-,TRBD2,TRBV5-5,CASSVTGLAINNEQFF,TGTGCCAGCAGCGTTACGGGACTAGCGATAAACAATGAGCAGTTCTTC
TRBJ2-7,-,-,TRBV4-2,CASSQDAGYEQYF,TGTGCCAGCAGCCAAGATGCAGGCTACGAGCAGTACTTC
TRBJ2-7,few,-,TRBV7-8,CASSLEGHSSYEQYF,TGTGCCAGCAGCTTGGAAGGACACAGCTCCTACGAGCAGTACTTC
TRBJ2-3,-,TRBD2,TRBV5-4,CASSLSGASTDTQYF,TGTGCCAGCAGCCTTAGCGGGGCCTCGACAGATACGCAGTATTTT
TRBJ2-7,-,TRBD2,TRBV28,CASSSPGLLHYEQYF,TGTGCCAGCAGTTCCCCGGGACTACTTCACTACGAGCAGTACTTC
TRBJ2-7,-,-,TRBV7-2,CASSLAPGSSYEQYF,TGTGCCAGCAGCTTAGCCCCGGGAAGCTCCTACGAGCAGTACTTC
TRBJ2-3,-,TRBD2,TRBV11-2,CASSRDAGGGTDTQYF,TGTGCCAGCAGCCGAGACGCGGGGGGAGGCACAGATACGCAGTATTTT
TRBJ1-1,once,TRBD1,TRBV7-9,CASRPTGGRAFF,TGTGCCAGCAGACCTACAGGGGGCCGGGCTTTCTTT